This T cell receptor beta chain was recorded in a study of blood T cells in healthy people across ages (dated by TCRdb to 2015 to 2017). General notes on the study: In model experiments, roughly one uniquely barcoded TCR beta cDNA molecule per two T cells was captured by template switching. Using deep sequencing normalized with unique cDNA molecular identifiers, the study measured how TCR beta repertoire diversity changes with age. The donors were split into four age groups: young (average around 15 years), middle-aged (about 40), aged (62) and long-lived (82). To avoid experimental bias, donors of different ages were distributed randomly across sequencing lanes. For two donors (one aged 18 to 30 and one aged 80 or older), the study analyzed two additional independent replicas of 1 million unique cDNA reads from the same blood draw.

This clonotype was seen only once. Its antigen has not been determined. No much larger clone is present one base from it, and per-base qualities are unavailable. A single read constitutes weak evidence. Library prep was done by 5' RACE. Sequencing was carried out with an Illumina HiSeq 2500. A second PCR of about 7 to 12 cycles was run with a J-beta primer mix and a sample-barcoded 5' primer. A unique molecular identifier was introduced onto each TCR beta cDNA molecule by a template-switch 5' adaptor carrying 12 random nucleotides. Each sample yielded at least 3 million CDR3-containing paired-end reads. First-strand cDNA was synthesized from all RNA with the Mint cDNA synthesis kit, primed by a TRBC-specific oligonucleotide. Following uracil-DNA glycosylase treatment, a first 18-cycle PCR with universal primers M1SS and BC2_uni_R was performed on all cDNA. The authors' analysis ran thus. For normalization, 1 million high-quality reads, each with a distinct molecular identifier, were randomly selected from each sample. Reads with shared molecular identifiers were discarded instead of being binned into consensus sequences. CDR3 identification, clonotype clustering and error correction used MiTCR with a Q25 quality threshold and the strictest error-elimination algorithm. A nonparametric unseen species model using Euler transformation provided a lower-bound estimate of total TCR beta diversity. TCRdb itself trimmed the public reads at Q25 with fastp, ran MiXCR and retained productive beta chains. Rows are combined by CDR3 protein, so each entry shows the most common genes and DNA. TCRdb's processing, not the authors' own work, is the source of the V and J calls. Present in this sample are 730,000 or so distinct CDR3 sequences, around 40% of which were seen just once. The top ten constitute 20% of the sample.

Clipping removes 1 base from V and 4 bases from J, with 4 as the unmatched junction base count. CDR3 length: 14 amino acids, cysteine to phenylalanine. The entry retains the CDR3 DNA only, 42 bases that are in frame from base 1. For CDR1 and CDR2, the germline V gene (reference sequence) lists DFQATT and SNEGSKA. The full study reports these points: Because the CMV infection status of the donors was unknown, age-related changes in expanded clonotypes may potentially have been confounded. Compared with the aged group, the long-lived group had more naive CD4+ T cells, fewer expanded clones and increased TCR diversity, suggesting age selection. Since profiling was done on bulk unsorted PBMCs, naive and antigen-experienced compartments could not be conclusively compared. As age increased, observed TCR beta diversity per million T cells dropped in a roughly linear way, and a significant reduction was already evident by age 40. A strong correlation was found between observed TCR beta diversity and the percentage of naive T cells measured by flow cytometry. Estimates of total diversity based on one million sequenced T cells were considered lower bounds and underestimates.

Systemically healthy Caucasian individuals from Russia, around 39 in total and aged roughly 6 to 100 years, were included as donors. Each donor gave about 9.7 milliliters of peripheral blood, drawn into EDTA-treated Vacutainer tubes. Ficoll-Paque density-gradient centrifugation was used to isolate PBMCs, with at least 7 million per sample. Total RNA, at least 6 micrograms per sample, was extracted from PBMCs with Trizol reagent. For every donor, flow cytometry on a PBMC aliquot measured the percentage of naive CD45RAhigh/CD27high T cells. Sequenced material: blood. The sequence joins TRBV20-1 to TRBJ2-1, with 7 middle bases fitting TRBD1. The clonotype originates from a woman aged 55-70 years in good health. CDR3 loop: CSARGDSLYNEQFF. Read as DNA, the sequence is TGCAGTGCTAGAGGGGACAGCTTATACAATGAGCAGTTCTTC.